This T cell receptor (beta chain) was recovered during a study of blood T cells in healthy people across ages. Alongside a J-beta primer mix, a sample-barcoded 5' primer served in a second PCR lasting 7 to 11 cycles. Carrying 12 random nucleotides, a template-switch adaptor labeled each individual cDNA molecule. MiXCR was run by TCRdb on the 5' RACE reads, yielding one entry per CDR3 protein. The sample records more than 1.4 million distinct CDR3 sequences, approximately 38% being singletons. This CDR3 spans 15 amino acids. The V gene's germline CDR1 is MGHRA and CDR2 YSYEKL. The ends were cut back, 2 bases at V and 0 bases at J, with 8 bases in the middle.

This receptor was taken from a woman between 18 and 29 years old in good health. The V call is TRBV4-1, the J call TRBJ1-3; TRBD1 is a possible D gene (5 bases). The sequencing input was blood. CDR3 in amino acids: CASSQSGLSGNTIYF. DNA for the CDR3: TGCGCCAGCAGCCAATCGGGACTCTCTGGAAACACCATATATTTT.